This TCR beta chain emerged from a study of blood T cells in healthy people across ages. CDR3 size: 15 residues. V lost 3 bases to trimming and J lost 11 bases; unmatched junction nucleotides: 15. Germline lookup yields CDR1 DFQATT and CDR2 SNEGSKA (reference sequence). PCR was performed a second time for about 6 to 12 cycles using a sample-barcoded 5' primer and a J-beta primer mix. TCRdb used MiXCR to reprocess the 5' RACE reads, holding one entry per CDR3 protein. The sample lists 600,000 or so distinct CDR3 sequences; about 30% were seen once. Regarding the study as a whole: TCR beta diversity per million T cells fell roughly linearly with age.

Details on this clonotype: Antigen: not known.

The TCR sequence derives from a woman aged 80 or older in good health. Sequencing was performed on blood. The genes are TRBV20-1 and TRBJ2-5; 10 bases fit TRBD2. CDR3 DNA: TGCAGTGCTAGTGGTCGGACTAGCGGATCCAATGAGCAGTACTTC. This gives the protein CSASGRTSGSNEQYF.